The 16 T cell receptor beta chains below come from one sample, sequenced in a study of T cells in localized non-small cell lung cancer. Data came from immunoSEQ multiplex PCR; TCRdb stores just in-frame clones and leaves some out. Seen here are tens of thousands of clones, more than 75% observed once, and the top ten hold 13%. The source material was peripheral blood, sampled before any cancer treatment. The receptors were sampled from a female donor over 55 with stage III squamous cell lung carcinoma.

For the CDR3, the DNA is TGTGCCAGCGCCTCTGGACTAGCCAATGAGCAGTTCTTC. Its translation: CASASGLANEQFF. The genes are TRBV19 and TRBJ2-1; 8 bases match TRBD2. V was pared by 9 bases and J by 6 bases, with 7 bases of the junction left unmatched. Germline loops: CDR1 LNHDA, CDR2 SQIVND (reference sequence). The CDR3 length is 13 residues. Full variable domain (remainder filled in from reference TRBV19 and TRBJ2-1): DGGITQSPKYLFRKEGQNVTLSCEQNLNHDAMYWYRQDPGQGLRLIYYSQIVNDFQKGDIAEGYSVSREKKESFPLTVTSAQKNPTAFYLCASASGLANEQFFGPGTRLTVL.

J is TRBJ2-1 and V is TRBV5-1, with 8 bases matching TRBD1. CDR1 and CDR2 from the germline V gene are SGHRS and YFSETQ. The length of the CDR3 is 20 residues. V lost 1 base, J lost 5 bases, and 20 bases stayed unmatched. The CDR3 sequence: CASSLSSGGLDDRGNNEQFF. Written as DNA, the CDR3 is TGCGCCAGCAGCTTGAGTTCCGGGGGCTTAGATGACAGGGGAAACAATGAGCAGTTCTTC.

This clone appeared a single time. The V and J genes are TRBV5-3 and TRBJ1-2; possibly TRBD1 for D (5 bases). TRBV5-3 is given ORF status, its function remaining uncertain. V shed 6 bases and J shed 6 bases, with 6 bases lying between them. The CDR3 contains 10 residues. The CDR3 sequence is CARTGHGYTF. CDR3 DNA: TGTGCCAGAACAGGGCATGGCTACACCTTC.

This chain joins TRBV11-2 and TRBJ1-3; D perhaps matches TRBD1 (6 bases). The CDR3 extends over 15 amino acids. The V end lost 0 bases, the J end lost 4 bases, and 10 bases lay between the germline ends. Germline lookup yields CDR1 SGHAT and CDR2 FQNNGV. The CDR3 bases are TGTGCCAGCAGCTTAGAGGCAGGGGCCGGAAACACCATATATTTT. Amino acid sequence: CASSLEAGAGNTIYF.

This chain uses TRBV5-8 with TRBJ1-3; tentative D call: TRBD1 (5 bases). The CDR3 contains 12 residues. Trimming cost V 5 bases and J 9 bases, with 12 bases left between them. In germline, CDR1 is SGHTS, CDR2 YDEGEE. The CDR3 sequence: CASSPDSPTIYF. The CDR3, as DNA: TGTGCCAGCAGTCCTGACAGCCCCACCATATATTTT. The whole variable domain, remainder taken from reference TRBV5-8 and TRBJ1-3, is EAGVTQSPTHLIKTRGQQATLRCSPISGHTSVYWYQQALGLGLQFLLWYDEGEERNRGNFPPRFSGRQFPNYSSELNVNALELEDSALYLCASSPDSPTIYFGEGSWLTVV.

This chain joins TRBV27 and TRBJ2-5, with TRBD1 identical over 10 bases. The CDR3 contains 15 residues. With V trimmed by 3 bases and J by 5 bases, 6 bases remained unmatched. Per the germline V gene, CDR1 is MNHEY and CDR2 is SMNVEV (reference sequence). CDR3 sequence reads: CASSLTGGFGETQYF. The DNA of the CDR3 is TGTGCCAGCAGTTTGACAGGGGGCTTTGGGGAGACCCAGTACTTC.

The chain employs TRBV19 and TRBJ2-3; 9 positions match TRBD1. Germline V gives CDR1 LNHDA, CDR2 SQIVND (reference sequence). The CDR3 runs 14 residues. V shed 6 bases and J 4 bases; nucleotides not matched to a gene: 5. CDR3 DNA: TGTGCCAGTAGAGACAGGGGGGGAGCAGATACGCAGTATTTT. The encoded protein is CASRDRGGADTQYF.

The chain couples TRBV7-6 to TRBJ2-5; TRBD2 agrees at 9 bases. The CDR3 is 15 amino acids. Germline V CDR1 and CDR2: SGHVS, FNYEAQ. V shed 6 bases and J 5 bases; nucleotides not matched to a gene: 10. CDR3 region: CASSSLAGEAETQYF. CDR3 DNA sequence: TGTGCCAGCAGTTCTTTAGCGGGAGAGGCGGAGACCCAGTACTTC.

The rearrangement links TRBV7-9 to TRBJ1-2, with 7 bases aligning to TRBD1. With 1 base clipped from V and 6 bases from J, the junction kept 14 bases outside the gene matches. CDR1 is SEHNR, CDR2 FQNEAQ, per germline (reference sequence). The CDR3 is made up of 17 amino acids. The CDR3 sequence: CASSLGGTVGQSNGYTF. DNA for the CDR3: TGTGCCAGCAGCTTAGGTGGGACAGTCGGGCAGTCAAATGGCTACACCTTC.

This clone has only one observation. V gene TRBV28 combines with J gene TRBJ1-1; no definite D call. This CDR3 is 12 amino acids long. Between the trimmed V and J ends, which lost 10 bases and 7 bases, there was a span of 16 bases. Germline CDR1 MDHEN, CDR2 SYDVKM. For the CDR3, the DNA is TGTGCCACCATAGGAAGGCGTGGTGAAGCTTTCTTT. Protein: CATIGRRGEAFF.

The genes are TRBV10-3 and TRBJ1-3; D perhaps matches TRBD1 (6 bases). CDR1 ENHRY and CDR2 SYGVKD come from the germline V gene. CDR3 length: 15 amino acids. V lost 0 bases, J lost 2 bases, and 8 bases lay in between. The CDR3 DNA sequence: TGTGCCATCAGTGAGTCGGCAGGGGCTGGAAACACCATATATTTT. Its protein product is CAISESAGAGNTIYF.

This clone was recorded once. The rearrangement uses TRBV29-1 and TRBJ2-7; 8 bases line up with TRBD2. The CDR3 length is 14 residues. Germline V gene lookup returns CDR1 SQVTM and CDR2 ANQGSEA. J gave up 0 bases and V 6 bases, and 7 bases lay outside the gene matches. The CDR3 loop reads CSVATSGRSYEQYF. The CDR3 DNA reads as TGCAGCGTGGCAACTAGCGGACGCTCCTACGAGCAGTACTTC.

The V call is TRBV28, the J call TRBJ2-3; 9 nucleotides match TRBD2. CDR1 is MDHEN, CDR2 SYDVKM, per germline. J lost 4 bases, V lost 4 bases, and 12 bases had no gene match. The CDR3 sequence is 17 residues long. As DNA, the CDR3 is TGTGCCAGCAGTTCGGGACTAGCTCTTGCCCTCGCAGATACGCAGTATTTT. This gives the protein CASSSGLALALADTQYF. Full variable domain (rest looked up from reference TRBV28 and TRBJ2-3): DVKVTQSSRYLVKRTGEKVFLECVQDMDHENMFWYRQDPGLGLRLIYFSYDVKMKEKGDIPEGYSVSREKKERFSLILESASTNQTSMYLCASSSGLALALADTQYFGPGTRLTVL.

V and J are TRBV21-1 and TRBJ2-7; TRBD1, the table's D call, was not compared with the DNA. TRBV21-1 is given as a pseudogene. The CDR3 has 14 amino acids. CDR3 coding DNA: TGTGCCAGCAGCAATAGGTTCAGGCCCTACGAGCAGTACTTC. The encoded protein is CASSNRFRPYEQYF.

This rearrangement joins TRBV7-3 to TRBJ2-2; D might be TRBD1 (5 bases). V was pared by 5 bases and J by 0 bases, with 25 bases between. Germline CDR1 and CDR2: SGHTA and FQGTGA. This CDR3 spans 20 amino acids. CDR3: CASSVDSSQRTLTNTGELFF. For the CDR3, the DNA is TGTGCCAGCAGCGTAGACAGTTCCCAACGAACCCTTACGAACACCGGGGAGCTGTTTTTT.

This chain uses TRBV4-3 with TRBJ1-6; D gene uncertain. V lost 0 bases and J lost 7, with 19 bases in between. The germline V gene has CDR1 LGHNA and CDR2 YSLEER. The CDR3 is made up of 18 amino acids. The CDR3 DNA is TGCGCCAGCAGCCAAGAGCCAAGAGCAGGAGGGATCAATTCACCCCTCCACTTT. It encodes CASSQEPRAGGINSPLHF.